The T cell receptor beta chain described here comes from a study of T cells in Graves' hyperthyroidism and ophthalmopathy. General study findings and limits: A model of 13 V-J features distinguished ophthalmopathy from stable hyperthyroidism. Appearing also in blood were most of the thyroid clonotypes expanded above 0.001.

For this clonotype: The antigen is unknown.

Lactation, pregnancy, other autoimmune disease or uncontrolled infection led to exclusion of patients. In germline, CDR1 is SGDLS, CDR2 YYNGEE. The V end lost 0 bases, the J end lost 1 base, and 15 bases lay between the germline ends. This CDR3 has 17 residues. Researchers amplified the TCR beta CDR3 regions from RNA transcripts. HTBI primers were employed in a first-round RT-PCR of the TCR CDR3. TCRdb re-analysed the multiplex PCR reads in MiXCR, keeping a single row per CDR3 protein. The sample holds about 350,000 distinct CDR3 sequences, about 15% seen once. The rearrangement links TRBV9 to TRBJ2-3; the D call may be TRBD1 or TRBD2 (6 bases each). Sequenced input: blood. The sequence was obtained from a woman in her 30s with Graves' hyperthyroidism. CDR3 region: CASSVDRAGLGTDTQYF. The CDR3 DNA follows: TGTGCCAGCAGCGTAGACAGGGCGGGACTCGGCACAGATACGCAGTATTTT.